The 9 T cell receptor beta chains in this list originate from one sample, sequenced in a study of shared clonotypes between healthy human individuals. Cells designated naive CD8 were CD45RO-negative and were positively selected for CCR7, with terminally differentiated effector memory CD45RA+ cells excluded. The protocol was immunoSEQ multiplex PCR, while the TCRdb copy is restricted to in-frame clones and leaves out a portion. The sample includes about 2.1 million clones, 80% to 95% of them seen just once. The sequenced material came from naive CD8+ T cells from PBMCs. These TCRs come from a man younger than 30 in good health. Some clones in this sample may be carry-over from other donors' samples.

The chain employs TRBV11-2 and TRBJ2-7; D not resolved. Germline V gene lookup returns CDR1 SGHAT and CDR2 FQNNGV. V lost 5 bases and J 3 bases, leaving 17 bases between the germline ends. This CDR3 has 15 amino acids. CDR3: CASSALGGANYEQYF. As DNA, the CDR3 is TGTGCCAGCAGCGCCCTCGGCGGAGCCAACTACGAGCAGTACTTC.

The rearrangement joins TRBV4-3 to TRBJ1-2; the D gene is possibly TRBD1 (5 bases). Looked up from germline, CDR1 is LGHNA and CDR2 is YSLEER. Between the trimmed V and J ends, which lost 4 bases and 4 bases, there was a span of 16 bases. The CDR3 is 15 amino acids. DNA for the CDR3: TGCGCCAGCAGCCGCCTAGGGGATTCCAGCTATGGCTACACCTTC. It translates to CASSRLGDSSYGYTF.

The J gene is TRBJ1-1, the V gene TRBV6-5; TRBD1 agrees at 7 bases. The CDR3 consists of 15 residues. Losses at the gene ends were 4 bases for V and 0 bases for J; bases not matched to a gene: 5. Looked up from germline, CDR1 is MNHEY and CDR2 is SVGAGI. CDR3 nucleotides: TGTGCCAGCAGTTCGCAGGGGGGCATGAACACTGAAGCTTTCTTT. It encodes CASSSQGGMNTEAFF.

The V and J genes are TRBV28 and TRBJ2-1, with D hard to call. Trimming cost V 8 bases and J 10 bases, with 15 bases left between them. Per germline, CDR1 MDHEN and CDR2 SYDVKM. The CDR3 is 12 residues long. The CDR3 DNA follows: TGTGCCAGCTCGACGCCCCGATCGGAGCAGTTCTTC. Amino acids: CASSTPRSEQFF.

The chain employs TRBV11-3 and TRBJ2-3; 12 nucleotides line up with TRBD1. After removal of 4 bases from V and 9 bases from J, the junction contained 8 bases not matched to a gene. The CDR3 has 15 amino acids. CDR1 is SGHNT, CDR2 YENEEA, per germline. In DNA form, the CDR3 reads TGTGCCAGCAGCTCCCGGGACAGGGGGCGAGGAACGCAGTATTTT. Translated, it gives CASSSRDRGRGTQYF.

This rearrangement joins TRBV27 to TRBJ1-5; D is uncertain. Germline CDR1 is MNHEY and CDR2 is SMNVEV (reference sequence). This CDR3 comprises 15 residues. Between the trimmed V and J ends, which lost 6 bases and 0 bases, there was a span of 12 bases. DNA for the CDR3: TGTGCCAGCAGCCTAGGACTTTTTAGCAATCAGCCCCAGCATTTT. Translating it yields CASSLGLFSNQPQHF.

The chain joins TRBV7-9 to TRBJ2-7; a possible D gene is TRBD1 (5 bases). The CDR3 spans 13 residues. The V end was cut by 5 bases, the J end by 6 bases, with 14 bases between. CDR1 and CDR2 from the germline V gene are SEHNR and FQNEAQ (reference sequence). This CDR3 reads CASSAVGAAEQYF. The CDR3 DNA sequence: TGTGCCAGCAGCGCGGTAGGGGCCGCCGAGCAGTACTTC.

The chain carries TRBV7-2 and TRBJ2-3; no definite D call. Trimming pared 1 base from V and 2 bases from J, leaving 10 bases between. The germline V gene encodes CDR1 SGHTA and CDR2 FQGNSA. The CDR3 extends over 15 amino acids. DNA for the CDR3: TGTGCCAGCAGCTTAGTCCTAGTACCCACAGATACGCAGTATTTT. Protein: CASSLVLVPTDTQYF.

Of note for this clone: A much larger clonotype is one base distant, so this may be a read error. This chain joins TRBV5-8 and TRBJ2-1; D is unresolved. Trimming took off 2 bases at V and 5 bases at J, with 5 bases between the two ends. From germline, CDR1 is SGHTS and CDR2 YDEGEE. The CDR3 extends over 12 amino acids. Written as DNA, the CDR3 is TGTGCCAGCAGCTTTGTTAACAATGAGCAGTTCTTC. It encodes CASSFVNNEQFF.